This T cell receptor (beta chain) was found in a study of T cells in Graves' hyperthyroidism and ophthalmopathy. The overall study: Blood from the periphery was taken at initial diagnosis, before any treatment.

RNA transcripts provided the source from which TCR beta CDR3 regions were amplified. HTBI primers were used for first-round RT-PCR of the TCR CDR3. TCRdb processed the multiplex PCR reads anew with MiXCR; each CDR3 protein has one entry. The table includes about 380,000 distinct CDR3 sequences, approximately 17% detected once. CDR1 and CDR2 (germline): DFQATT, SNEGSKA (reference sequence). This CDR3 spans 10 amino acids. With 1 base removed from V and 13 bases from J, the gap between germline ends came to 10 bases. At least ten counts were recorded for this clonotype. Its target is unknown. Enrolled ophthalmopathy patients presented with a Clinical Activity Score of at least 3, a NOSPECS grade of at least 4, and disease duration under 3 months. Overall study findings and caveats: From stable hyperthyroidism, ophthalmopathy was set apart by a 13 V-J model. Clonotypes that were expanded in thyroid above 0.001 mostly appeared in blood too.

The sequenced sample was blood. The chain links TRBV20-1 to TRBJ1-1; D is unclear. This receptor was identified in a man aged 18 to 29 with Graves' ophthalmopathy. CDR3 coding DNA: TGCAGTGCTAGAGGACGAGATGGTTTCTTT. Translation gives CSARGRDGFF.